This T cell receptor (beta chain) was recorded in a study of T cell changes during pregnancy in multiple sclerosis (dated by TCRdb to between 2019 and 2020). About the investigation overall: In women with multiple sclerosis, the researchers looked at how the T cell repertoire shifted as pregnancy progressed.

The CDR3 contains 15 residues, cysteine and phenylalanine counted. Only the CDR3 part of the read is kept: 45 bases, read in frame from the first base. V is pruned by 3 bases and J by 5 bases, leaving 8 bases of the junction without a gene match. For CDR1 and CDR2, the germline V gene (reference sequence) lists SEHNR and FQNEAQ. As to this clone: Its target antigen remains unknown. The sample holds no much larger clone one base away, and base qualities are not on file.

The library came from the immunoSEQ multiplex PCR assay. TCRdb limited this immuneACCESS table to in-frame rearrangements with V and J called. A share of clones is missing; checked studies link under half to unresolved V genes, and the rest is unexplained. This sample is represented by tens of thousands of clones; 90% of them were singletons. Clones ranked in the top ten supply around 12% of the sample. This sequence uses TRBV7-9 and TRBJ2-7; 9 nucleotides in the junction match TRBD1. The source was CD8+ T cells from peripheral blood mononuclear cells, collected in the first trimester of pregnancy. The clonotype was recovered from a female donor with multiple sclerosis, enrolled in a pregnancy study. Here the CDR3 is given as CASSFGTGSGDEQYF. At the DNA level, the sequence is TGTGCCAGCAGCTTTGGGACAGGGAGTGGGGACGAGCAGTACTTC.